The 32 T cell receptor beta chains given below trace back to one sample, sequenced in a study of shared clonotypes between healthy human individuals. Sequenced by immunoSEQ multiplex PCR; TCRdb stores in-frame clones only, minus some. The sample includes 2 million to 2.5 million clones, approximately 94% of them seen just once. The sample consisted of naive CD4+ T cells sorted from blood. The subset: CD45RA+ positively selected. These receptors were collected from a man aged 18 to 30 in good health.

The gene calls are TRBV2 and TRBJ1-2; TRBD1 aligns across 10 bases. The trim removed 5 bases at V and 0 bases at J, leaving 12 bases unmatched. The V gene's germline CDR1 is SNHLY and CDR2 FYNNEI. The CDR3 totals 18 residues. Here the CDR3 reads CASSQLGTGARTNYGYTF. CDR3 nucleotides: TGTGCCAGCAGTCAGCTAGGGACAGGGGCGCGGACTAACTATGGCTACACCTTC.

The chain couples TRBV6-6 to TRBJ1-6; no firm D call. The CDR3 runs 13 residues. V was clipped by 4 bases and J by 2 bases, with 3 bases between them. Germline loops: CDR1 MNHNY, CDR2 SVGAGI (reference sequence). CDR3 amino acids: CASSSPYNSPLHF. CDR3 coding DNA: TGTGCCAGCAGTTCCCCCTATAATTCACCCCTCCACTTT.

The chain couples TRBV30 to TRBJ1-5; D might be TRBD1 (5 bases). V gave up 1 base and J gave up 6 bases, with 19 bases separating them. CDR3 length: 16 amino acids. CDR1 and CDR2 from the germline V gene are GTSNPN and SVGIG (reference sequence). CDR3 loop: CAWSEAGGGISQPQHF. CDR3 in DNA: TGTGCCTGGAGTGAGGCCGGGGGAGGAATTAGTCAGCCCCAGCATTTT.

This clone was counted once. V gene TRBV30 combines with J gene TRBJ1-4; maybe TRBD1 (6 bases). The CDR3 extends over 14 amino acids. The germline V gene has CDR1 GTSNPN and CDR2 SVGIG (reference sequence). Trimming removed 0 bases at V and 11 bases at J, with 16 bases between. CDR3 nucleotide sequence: TGTGCCTGGAGTGTACAGGGCTTTAATGGTAAACTGTTTTTT. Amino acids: CAWSVQGFNGKLFF.

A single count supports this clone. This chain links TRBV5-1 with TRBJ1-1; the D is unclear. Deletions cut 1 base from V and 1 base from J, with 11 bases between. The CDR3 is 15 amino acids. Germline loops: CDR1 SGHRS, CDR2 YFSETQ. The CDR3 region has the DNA TGCGCCAGCAGCTTGACGGGTCGGGCGAACACTGAAGCTTTCTTT. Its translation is CASSLTGRANTEAFF. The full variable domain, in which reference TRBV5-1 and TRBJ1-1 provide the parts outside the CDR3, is KAGVTQTPRYLIKTRGQQVTLSCSPISGHRSVSWYQQTPGQGLQFLFEYFSETQRNKGNFPGRFSGRQFSNSRSEMNVSTLELGDSALYLCASSLTGRANTEAFFGQGTRLTVV.

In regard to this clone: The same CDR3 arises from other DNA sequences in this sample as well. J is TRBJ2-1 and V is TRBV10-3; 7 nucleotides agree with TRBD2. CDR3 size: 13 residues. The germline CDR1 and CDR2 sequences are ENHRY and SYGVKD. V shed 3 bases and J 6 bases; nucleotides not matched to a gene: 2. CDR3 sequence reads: CAISDGTTNEQFF. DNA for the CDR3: TGTGCCATCAGTGATGGGACTACCAATGAGCAGTTCTTC.

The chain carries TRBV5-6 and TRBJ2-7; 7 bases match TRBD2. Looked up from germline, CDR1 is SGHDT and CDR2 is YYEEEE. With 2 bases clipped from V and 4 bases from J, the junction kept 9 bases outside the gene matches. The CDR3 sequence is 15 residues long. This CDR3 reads CASSFFLEGGYEQYF. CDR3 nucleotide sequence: TGTGCCAGCAGCTTCTTCCTCGAGGGAGGGTACGAGCAGTACTTC. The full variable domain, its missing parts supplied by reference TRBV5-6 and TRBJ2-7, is DAGVTQSPTHLIKTRGQQVTLRCSPKSGHDTVSWYQQALGQGPQFIFQYYEEEERQRGNFPDRFSGHQFPNYSSELNVNALLLGDSALYLCASSFFLEGGYEQYFGPGTRLTVT.

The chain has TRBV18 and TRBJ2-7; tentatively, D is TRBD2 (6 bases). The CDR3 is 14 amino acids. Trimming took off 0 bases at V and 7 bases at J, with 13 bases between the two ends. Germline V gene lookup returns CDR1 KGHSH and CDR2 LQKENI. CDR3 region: CASSPPSHGGEQYF. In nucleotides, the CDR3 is TGTGCCAGCTCACCACCGTCCCATGGAGGGGAGCAGTACTTC.

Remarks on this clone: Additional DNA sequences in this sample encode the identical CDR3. The CDR3 DNA sequence: TGCGCCAGCAGCTCCGGGACCCCCTACGAGCAGTACTTC. Amino acids: CASSSGTPYEQYF. This rearrangement joins TRBV5-1 to TRBJ2-7; either TRBD1 or TRBD2 may fit D (5 bases each). The CDR3 consists of 13 residues. Germline-derived CDR1 and CDR2 are SGHRS and YFSETQ. V was cut by 3 bases and J by 2 bases, with 9 bases left in between.

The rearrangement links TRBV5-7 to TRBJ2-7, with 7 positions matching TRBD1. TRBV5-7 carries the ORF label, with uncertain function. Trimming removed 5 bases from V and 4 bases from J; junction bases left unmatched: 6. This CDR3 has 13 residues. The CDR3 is CASRLTGHYEQYF. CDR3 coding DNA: TGTGCCAGCAGGTTGACAGGGCATTACGAGCAGTACTTC.

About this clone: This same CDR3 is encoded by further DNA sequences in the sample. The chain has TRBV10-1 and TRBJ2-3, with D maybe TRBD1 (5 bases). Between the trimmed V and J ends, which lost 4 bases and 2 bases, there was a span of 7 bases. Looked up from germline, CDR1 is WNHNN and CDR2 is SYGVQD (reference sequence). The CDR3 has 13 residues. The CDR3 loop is CASSGQYTDTQYF. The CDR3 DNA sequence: TGCGCCAGCAGTGGACAGTACACAGATACGCAGTATTTT.

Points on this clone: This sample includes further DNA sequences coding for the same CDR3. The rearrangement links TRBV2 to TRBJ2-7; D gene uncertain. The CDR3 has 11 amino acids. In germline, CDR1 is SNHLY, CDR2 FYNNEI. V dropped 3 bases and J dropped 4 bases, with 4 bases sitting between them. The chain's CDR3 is CASSELYEQYF. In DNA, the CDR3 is TGTGCCAGCAGTGAGCTTTACGAGCAGTACTTC.

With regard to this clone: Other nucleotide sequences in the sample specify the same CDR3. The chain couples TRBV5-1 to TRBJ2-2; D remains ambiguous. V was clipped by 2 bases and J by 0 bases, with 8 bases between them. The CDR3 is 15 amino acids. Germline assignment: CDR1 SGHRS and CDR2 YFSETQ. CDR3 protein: CASSLAQTNTGELFF. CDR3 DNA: TGCGCCAGCAGCTTAGCCCAGACGAACACCGGGGAGCTGTTTTTT.

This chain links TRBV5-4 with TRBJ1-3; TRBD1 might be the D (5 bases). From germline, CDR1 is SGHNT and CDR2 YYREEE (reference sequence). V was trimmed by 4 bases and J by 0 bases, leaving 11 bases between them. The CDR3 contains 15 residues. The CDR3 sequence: CASSLGTASGNTIYF. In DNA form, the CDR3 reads TGTGCCAGCAGCCTAGGGACCGCCTCTGGAAACACCATATATTTT.

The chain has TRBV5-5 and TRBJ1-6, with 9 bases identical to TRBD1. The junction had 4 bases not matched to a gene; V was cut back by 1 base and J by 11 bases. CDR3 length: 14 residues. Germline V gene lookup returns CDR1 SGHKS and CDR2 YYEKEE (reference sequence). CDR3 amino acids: CASSLKGQGAPLHF. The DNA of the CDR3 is TGTGCCAGCAGCTTGAAGGGACAGGGTGCACCCCTCCACTTT.

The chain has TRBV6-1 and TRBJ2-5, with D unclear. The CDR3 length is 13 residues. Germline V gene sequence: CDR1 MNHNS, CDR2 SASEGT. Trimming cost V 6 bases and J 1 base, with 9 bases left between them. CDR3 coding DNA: TGTGCCAGCAGCGTTGGGGTCCAAGAGACCCAGTACTTC. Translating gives CASSVGVQETQYF.

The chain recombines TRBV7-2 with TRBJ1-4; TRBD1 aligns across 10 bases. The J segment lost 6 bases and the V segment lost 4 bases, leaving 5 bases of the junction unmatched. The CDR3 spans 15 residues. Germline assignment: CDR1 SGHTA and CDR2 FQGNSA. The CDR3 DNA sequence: TGTGCCAGCAGCTACCGACAGGGGGCTTATGAAAAACTGTTTTTT. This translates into CASSYRQGAYEKLFF. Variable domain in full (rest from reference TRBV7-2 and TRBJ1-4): GAGVSQSPSNKVTEKGKDVELRCDPISGHTALYWYRQSLGQGLEFLIYFQGNSAPDKSGLPSDRFSAERTGGSVSTLTIQRTQQEDSAVYLCASSYRQGAYEKLFFGSGTQLSVL.

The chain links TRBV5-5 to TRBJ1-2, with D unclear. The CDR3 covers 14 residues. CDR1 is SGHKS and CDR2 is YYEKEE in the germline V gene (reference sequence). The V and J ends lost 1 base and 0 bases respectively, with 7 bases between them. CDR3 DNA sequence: TGTGCCAGCAGCTTGAGTACTTCTAACTATGGCTACACCTTC. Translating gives CASSLSTSNYGYTF.

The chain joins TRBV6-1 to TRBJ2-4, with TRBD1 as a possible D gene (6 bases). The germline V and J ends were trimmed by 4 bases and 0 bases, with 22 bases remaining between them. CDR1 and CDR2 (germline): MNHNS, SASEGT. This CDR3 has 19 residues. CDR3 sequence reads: CASSGSGAGVGEAKNIQYF. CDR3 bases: TGTGCCAGCAGTGGGTCCGGGGCAGGGGTAGGCGAAGCCAAAAACATTCAGTACTTC.

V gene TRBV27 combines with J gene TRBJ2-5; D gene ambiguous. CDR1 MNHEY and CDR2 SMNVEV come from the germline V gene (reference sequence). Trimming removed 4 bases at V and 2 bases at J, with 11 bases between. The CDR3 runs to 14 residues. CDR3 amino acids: CASSSNRVQETQYF. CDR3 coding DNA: TGTGCCAGCAGTTCCAACCGGGTTCAAGAGACCCAGTACTTC.

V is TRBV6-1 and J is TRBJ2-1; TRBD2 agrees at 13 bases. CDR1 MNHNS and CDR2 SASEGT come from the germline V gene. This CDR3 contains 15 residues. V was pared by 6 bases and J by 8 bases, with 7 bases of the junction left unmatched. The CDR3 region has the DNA TGTGCCAGCAGACCCGGGACTAGCGGGATAGATGAGCAGTTCTTC. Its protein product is CASRPGTSGIDEQFF.

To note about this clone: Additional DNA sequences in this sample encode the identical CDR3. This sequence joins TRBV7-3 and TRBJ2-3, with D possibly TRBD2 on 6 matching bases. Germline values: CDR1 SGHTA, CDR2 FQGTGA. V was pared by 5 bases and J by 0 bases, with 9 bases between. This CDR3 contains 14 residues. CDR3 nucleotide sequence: TGTGCCAGCAGCCCCGGGACTAGCACAGATACGCAGTATTTT. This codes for CASSPGTSTDTQYF.

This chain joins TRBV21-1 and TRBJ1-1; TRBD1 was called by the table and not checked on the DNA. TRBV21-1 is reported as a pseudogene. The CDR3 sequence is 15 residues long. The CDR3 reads CASSTTDRVYTEAFF. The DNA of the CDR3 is TGTGCCAGCAGCACCACCGACAGGGTGTACACTGAAGCTTTCTTT.

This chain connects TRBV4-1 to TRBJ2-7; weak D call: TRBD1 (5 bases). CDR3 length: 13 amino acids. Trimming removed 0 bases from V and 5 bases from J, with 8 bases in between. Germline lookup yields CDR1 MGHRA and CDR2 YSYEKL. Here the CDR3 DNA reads TGCGCCAGCAGCCAAGAACAGGCGCACGAGCAGTACTTC. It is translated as CASSQEQAHEQYF.

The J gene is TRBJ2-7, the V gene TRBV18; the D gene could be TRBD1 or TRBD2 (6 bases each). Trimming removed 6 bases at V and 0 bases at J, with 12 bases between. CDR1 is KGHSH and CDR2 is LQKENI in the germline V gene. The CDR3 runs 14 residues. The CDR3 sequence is CASSRGGISYEQYF. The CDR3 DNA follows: TGTGCCAGCTCCCGAGGGGGGATCTCCTACGAGCAGTACTTC.

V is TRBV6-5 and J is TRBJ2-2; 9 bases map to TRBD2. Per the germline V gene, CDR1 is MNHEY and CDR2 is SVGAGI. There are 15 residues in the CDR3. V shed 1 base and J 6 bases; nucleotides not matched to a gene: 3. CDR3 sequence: CASSYYAGGPGELFF. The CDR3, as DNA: TGTGCCAGCAGTTACTATGCGGGAGGGCCCGGGGAGCTGTTTTTT.

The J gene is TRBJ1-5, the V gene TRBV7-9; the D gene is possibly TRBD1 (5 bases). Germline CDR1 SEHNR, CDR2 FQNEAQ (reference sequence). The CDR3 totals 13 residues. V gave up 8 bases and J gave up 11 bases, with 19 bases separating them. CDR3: CASQEQVGDAQHF. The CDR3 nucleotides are TGTGCCAGCCAGGAACAGGTCGGGGATGCCCAGCATTTT.

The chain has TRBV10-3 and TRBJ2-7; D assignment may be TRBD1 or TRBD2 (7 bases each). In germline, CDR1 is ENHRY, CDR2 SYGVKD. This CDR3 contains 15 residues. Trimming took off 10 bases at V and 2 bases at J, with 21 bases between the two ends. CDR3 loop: CATGGGALAAYEQYF. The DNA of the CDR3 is TGTGCCACAGGGGGAGGGGCCTTAGCCGCCTACGAGCAGTACTTC.

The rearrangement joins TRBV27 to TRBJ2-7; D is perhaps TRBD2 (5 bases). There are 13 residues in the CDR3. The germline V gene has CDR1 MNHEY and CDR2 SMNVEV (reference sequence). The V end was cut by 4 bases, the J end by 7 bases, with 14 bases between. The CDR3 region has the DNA TGTGCCAGCAGTTCCCGCGGGCTAAGGGAGCAGTACTTC. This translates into CASSSRGLREQYF.

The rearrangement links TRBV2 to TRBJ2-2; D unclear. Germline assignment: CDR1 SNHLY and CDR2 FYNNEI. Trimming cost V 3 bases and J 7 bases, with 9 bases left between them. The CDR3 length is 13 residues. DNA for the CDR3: TGTGCCAGCAGTGACTATCCGGGCGGGGAGCTGTTTTTT. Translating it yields CASSDYPGGELFF.

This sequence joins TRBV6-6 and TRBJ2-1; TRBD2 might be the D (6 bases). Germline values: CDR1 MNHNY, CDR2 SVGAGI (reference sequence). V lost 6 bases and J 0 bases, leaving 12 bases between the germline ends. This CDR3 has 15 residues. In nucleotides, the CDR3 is TGTGCCAGCAGACGGGGAGGCAGCTCCTACAATGAGCAGTTCTTC. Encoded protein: CASRRGGSSYNEQFF.

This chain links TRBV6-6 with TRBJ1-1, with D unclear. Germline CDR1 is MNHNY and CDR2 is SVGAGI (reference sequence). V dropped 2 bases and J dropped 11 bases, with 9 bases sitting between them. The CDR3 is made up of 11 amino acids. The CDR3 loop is CASSYGLWAFF. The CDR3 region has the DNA TGTGCCAGCAGTTACGGACTATGGGCTTTCTTT.